This record looks at one T cell receptor beta chain sequence and its context. The sample originates from a study of T cell changes during pregnancy in multiple sclerosis. Using immunoSEQ multiplex PCR, the repertoire was profiled, and TCRdb retains in-frame clones only, with some absent. The sample shows about 38,000 clones, around nine tenths of them seen only once. J lost 3 bases, V lost 6 bases, and 6 bases had no gene match. The CDR3 totals 15 residues. From germline, CDR1 is MNHNS and CDR2 SASEGT. The rearrangement joins TRBV6-1 to TRBJ1-4, with 8 bases lining up with TRBD1. The starting material was CD4+ T cells from peripheral blood mononuclear cells, obtained in the third trimester of pregnancy. The source is a female donor in good health, enrolled as a control in a pregnancy study. The CDR3 nucleotides are TGTGCCAGCAGCCAAGGACAGGGCTCTAATGAAAAACTGTTTTTT. Residues: CASSQGQGSNEKLFF.